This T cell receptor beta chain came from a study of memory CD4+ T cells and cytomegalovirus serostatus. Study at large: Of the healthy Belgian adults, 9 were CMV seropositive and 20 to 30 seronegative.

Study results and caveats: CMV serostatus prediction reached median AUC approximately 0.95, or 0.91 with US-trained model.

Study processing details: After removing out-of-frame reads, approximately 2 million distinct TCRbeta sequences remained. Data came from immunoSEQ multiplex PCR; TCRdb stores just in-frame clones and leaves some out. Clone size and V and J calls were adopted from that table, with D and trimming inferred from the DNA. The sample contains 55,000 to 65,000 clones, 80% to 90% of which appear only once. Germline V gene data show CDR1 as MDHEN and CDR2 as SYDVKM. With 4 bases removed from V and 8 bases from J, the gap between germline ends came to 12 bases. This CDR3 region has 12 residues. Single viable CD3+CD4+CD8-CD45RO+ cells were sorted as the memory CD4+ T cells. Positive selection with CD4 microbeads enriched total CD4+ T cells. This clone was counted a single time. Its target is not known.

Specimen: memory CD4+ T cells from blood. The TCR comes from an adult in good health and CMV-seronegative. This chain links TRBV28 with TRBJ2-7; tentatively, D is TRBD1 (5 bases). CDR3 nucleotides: TGTGCCAGCAGTTGGACACGGACACAGCAGTACTTC. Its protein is CASSWTRTQQYF.